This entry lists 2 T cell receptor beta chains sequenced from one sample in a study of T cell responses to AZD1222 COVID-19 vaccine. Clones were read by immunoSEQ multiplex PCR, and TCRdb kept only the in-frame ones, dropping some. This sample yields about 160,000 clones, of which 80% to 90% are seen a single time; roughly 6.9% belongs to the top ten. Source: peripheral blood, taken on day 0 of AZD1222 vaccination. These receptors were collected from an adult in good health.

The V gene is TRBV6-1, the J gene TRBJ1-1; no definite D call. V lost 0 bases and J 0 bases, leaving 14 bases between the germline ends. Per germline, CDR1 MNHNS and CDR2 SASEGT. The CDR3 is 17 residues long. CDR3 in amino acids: CASSEADPDGMNTEAFF. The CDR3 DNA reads TGTGCCAGCAGTGAAGCCGACCCGGACGGCATGAACACTGAAGCTTTCTTT.

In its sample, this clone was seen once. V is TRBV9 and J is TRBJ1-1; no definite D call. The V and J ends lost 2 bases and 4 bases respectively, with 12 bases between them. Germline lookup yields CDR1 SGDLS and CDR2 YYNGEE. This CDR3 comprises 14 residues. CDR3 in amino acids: CASSVGSERTEAFF. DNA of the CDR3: TGTGCCAGCAGCGTGGGGTCAGAGCGCACTGAAGCTTTCTTT.